One sample yielded the 28 T cell receptor beta chains listed below, sequenced in a study. The assay was immunoSEQ multiplex PCR, and TCRdb's table has in-frame clones only and misses some. The sample lists about 68,000 clones, 85% to 95% occurring once. The sequenced material came from PBMCs. These receptors came from a man aged 35 to 55 with rheumatoid arthritis.

The rearrangement links TRBV5-1 to TRBJ1-1, with no clear D. The germline V gene has CDR1 SGHRS and CDR2 YFSETQ. The CDR3 consists of 15 residues. The ends were cut back, 0 bases at V and 7 bases at J, with 16 bases in the middle. The DNA for the CDR3 is TGCGCCAGCAGCTTGGAGGCAGCTAAAAGCGGTGAAGCTTTCTTT. Its translation: CASSLEAAKSGEAFF. The complete variable domain, with remaining parts taken from reference TRBV5-1 and TRBJ1-1, reads KAGVTQTPRYLIKTRGQQVTLSCSPISGHRSVSWYQQTPGQGLQFLFEYFSETQRNKGNFPGRFSGRQFSNSRSEMNVSTLELGDSALYLCASSLEAAKSGEAFFGQGTRLTVV.

This clone was picked up one time. V usage is TRBV7-8 and J usage is TRBJ2-2, with D possibly being TRBD1 (6 bases). Trimming pared 5 bases from V and 0 bases from J, leaving 10 bases between. CDR1 and CDR2 (germline): SGHVS, FQNEAQ. The length of the CDR3 is 15 residues. This CDR3 reads CASSPRGSNTGELFF. CDR3 nucleotides: TGTGCCAGCAGCCCAAGGGGGTCGAACACCGGGGAGCTGTTTTTT.

The chain carries TRBV7-8 and TRBJ1-4, with TRBD1 matching 7 bases. This CDR3 spans 15 amino acids. J lost 0 bases, V lost 5 bases, and 3 bases had no gene match. From germline, CDR1 is SGHVS and CDR2 FQNEAQ. In DNA form, the CDR3 reads TGTGCCAGCAGCAAAACAGGGGCAACTAATGAAAAACTGTTTTTT. Its translation is CASSKTGATNEKLFF.

The chain has TRBV7-8 and TRBJ2-7, with D possibly TRBD1 on 6 matching bases. Germline-derived CDR1 and CDR2 are SGHVS and FQNEAQ. The V end lost 1 base, the J end lost 2 bases, and 9 bases lay between the germline ends. CDR3 length: 14 amino acids. In DNA form, the CDR3 reads TGTGCCAGCAGCTTAGGCAGGGGAACCTACGAGCAGTACTTC. Translating it yields CASSLGRGTYEQYF.

V and J are TRBV7-9 and TRBJ2-2; unclear D gene. The germline gives CDR1 SEHNR, CDR2 FQNEAQ (reference sequence). V lost 0 bases, J lost 4 bases, and 12 bases lay in between. The CDR3 is 16 amino acids. In nucleotides, the CDR3 is TGTGCCAGCAGCTTAGCTCTTAGATGGTCCACCGGGGAGCTGTTTTTT. It codes for CASSLALRWSTGELFF.

The chain carries TRBV11-2 and TRBJ1-1; D remains ambiguous. The V gene's germline CDR1 is SGHAT and CDR2 FQNNGV. Trimming cost V 2 bases and J 1 base, with 11 bases left between them. The CDR3 length is 15 residues. CDR3: CASSLSGRRNTEAFF. The CDR3 nucleotides are TGTGCCAGCAGCTTATCCGGTCGGAGGAACACTGAAGCTTTCTTT.

This clone has a single count. The chain recombines TRBV15 with TRBJ2-2; TRBD1 might be the D (5 bases). The CDR3 is made up of 15 amino acids. Germline loops: CDR1 LNHNV, CDR2 YYDKDF (reference sequence). V shed 6 bases and J shed 3 bases, with 14 bases lying between them. CDR3 DNA sequence: TGTGCCACCAGGCCCAGGACACACTACACCGGGGAGCTGTTTTTT. The encoded protein is CATRPRTHYTGELFF.

The V gene is TRBV10-3, the J gene TRBJ2-6; 11 nucleotides line up with TRBD2. The CDR3 spans 17 residues. Germline V CDR1 and CDR2: ENHRY, SYGVKD. The J segment lost 3 bases and the V segment lost 10 bases, leaving 11 bases of the junction unmatched. CDR3 coding DNA: TGTGCCACTACTTCAAGTCTAGCGGGGGGTGGGGCCAACGTCCTGACTTTC. Protein sequence: CATTSSLAGGGANVLTF.

This clone was found once. The chain uses TRBV7-9 and TRBJ2-1, with D perhaps matching TRBD2 (5 bases). With 3 bases removed from V and 0 bases from J, the gap between germline ends came to 15 bases. The germline CDR1 and CDR2 sequences are SEHNR and FQNEAQ (reference sequence). The CDR3 is made up of 17 amino acids. The CDR3 DNA follows: TGTGCCAGCAGCTTTACTAGAAAAACGAGCTCCTACAATGAGCAGTTCTTC. Residues: CASSFTRKTSSYNEQFF.

As concerns this clone: A read error may account for a junction end that differs from germline. CDR3 DNA: TGCGCCAGCAGACCCCTGGCGGGAGACACATATACGCAGTATTTT. It encodes CASRPLAGDTYTQYF. The chain has TRBV5-1 and TRBJ2-3; 7 bases match TRBD2. Germline-derived CDR1 and CDR2 are SGHRS and YFSETQ. The CDR3 consists of 15 residues.

This CDR3 reads CASSGQGQYNSPLHF. DNA of the CDR3: TGTGCCAGCAGTGGTCAGGGACAGTATAATTCACCCCTCCACTTT. The chain combines TRBV2 with TRBJ1-6; 7 nucleotides agree with TRBD1. The CDR3 totals 15 residues. Germline V gives CDR1 SNHLY, CDR2 FYNNEI. The junction had 4 bases not matched to a gene; V was cut back by 4 bases and J by 4 bases.

V gene TRBV19 combines with J gene TRBJ1-1; D remains unclear. This CDR3 contains 13 residues. The germline CDR1 and CDR2 sequences are LNHDA and SQIVND (reference sequence). Trimming cost V 3 bases and J 4 bases, with 9 bases left between them. CDR3 sequence: CASSIRQSTEAFF. CDR3 sequence (DNA): TGTGCCAGTAGTATTCGGCAGTCCACTGAAGCTTTCTTT. Combining the CDR3 with reference TRBV19 and TRBJ1-1 gives the whole variable domain DGGITQSPKYLFRKEGQNVTLSCEQNLNHDAMYWYRQDPGQGLRLIYYSQIVNDFQKGDIAEGYSVSREKKESFPLTVTSAQKNPTAFYLCASSIRQSTEAFFGQGTRLTVV.

This chain uses TRBV5-1 with TRBJ2-3, with D perhaps given as TRBD1 or TRBD2 (6 bases each). CDR1 is SGHRS and CDR2 is YFSETQ in the germline V gene. V was cut by 4 bases and J by 8 bases, with 20 bases left in between. This CDR3 spans 15 amino acids. The CDR3 sequence is CASSILTGSGATQYF. CDR3 nucleotide sequence: TGCGCCAGCAGCATACTGACAGGCTCGGGGGCTACGCAGTATTTT.

V and J are TRBV7-2 and TRBJ2-2; 11 bases line up with TRBD1. Looked up from germline, CDR1 is SGHTA and CDR2 is FQGNSA. Losses at the gene ends were 5 bases for V and 3 bases for J; bases not matched to a gene: 8. The CDR3 is 17 residues long. CDR3 nucleotide sequence: TGTGCCAGCAGCCCCGCCGGGACAGGGGGAGACACCGGGGAGCTGTTTTTT. Amino acids: CASSPAGTGGDTGELFF. The entire variable domain, with the rest obtained from reference TRBV7-2 and TRBJ2-2, is as follows: GAGVSQSPSNKVTEKGKDVELRCDPISGHTALYWYRQSLGQGLEFLIYFQGNSAPDKSGLPSDRFSAERTGGSVSTLTIQRTQQEDSAVYLCASSPAGTGGDTGELFFGEGSRLTVL.

The chain joins TRBV5-6 to TRBJ1-1, with D possibly being TRBD1 (6 bases). Germline V gene sequence: CDR1 SGHDT, CDR2 YYEEEE. This CDR3 has 12 residues. V was pared by 6 bases and J by 4 bases, with 10 bases between. The CDR3 loop reads CASTLTGTEAFF. The CDR3 nucleotides are TGTGCCAGCACCCTGACAGGCACTGAAGCTTTCTTT.

This chain uses TRBV5-5 with TRBJ1-1; TRBD1 might be the D (6 bases). Germline CDR1 and CDR2: SGHKS and YYEKEE (reference sequence). This CDR3 spans 18 amino acids. Trimming took off 5 bases at V and 1 base at J, with 24 bases between the two ends. The CDR3 sequence is CASSSSLNARGRNTEAFF. The CDR3 bases are TGTGCCAGCAGTTCAAGCCTAAATGCGCGGGGGCGGAACACTGAAGCTTTCTTT.

This clone was recorded a few times. V and J are TRBV21-1 and TRBJ1-5; TRBD1, the table's D call, lacks a check against the DNA. TRBV21-1 is annotated as a pseudogene. The length of the CDR3 is 16 residues. The CDR3 nucleotides are TGTGCCAGCAGCATAAGCAGGGGCGGAAGCAATCAGCCCCAGCATTTT. It is translated as CASSISRGGSNQPQHF.

The rearrangement uses TRBV28 and TRBJ1-2; 9 nucleotides agree with TRBD1. The CDR3 is 14 amino acids. V lost 2 bases, J lost 7 bases, and 5 bases stayed unmatched. CDR1 and CDR2 from the germline V gene are MDHEN and SYDVKM. The CDR3 spells CASSLRTGGAGYTF. DNA for the CDR3: TGTGCCAGCAGTTTAAGAACAGGGGGCGCTGGCTACACCTTC.

This rearrangement joins TRBV7-2 to TRBJ2-7; D gene ambiguous. This CDR3 is built from 13 residues. CDR1 is SGHTA, CDR2 FQGNSA, per germline. The ends were cut back, 5 bases at V and 5 bases at J, with 13 bases in the middle. The DNA for the CDR3 is TGTGCCAGCAGCCCCGGACCCTTAGACGAGCAGTACTTC. Its protein product is CASSPGPLDEQYF. The full variable domain, rest sourced from reference TRBV7-2 and TRBJ2-7, is GAGVSQSPSNKVTEKGKDVELRCDPISGHTALYWYRQSLGQGLEFLIYFQGNSAPDKSGLPSDRFSAERTGGSVSTLTIQRTQQEDSAVYLCASSPGPLDEQYFGPGTRLTVT.

The rearrangement links TRBV29-1 to TRBJ2-6, with D perhaps matching TRBD1 or TRBD2 (5 bases each). V was trimmed by 7 bases and J by 4 bases, leaving 8 bases between them. The CDR3 is made up of 12 amino acids. Germline V gene data show CDR1 as SQVTM and CDR2 as ANQGSEA. CDR3 in amino acids: CSAGTGANVLTF. The CDR3 nucleotides read TGCAGCGCAGGGACCGGGGCCAACGTCCTGACTTTC.

This clone was picked up one time. V usage is TRBV19 and J usage is TRBJ1-5, with D unclear. The CDR3 is made up of 12 amino acids. V lost 6 bases and J lost 4, with 7 bases in between. Germline V gene data show CDR1 as LNHDA and CDR2 as SQIVND (reference sequence). The CDR3 reads CASSSVNQPQHF. The CDR3, as DNA: TGTGCCAGTAGCTCAGTAAATCAGCCCCAGCATTTT.

This chain connects TRBV3-1 (or the pseudogene TRBV3-2) to TRBJ1-2, with no clear D. Trimming took off 0 bases at V and 2 bases at J, with 7 bases between the two ends. This CDR3 is 14 amino acids long. Germline CDR1 reads LGHDT; CDR2 reads YNNKEL (reference sequence). CDR3 loop: CASSQEGGNYGYTF. The CDR3 DNA sequence: TGTGCCAGCAGCCAAGAAGGCGGGAACTATGGCTACACCTTC.

The chain has TRBV7-2 and TRBJ2-7, with 9 nucleotides matching TRBD2. CDR3 length equals 15 residues. Germline-derived CDR1 and CDR2 are SGHTA and FQGNSA. With 5 bases clipped from V and 4 bases from J, the junction kept 9 bases outside the gene matches. CDR3 nucleotide sequence: TGTGCCAGCAGCAAAGGGGGTAGCGGGGGTTACGAGCAGTACTTC. This codes for CASSKGGSGGYEQYF.

The rearrangement links TRBV20-1 to TRBJ2-1; no definite D call. This CDR3 comprises 12 residues. V lost 4 bases, J lost 6 bases, and 10 bases lay in between. Per the germline V gene, CDR1 is DFQATT and CDR2 is SNEGSKA (reference sequence). CDR3 protein: CSANELGNEQFF. CDR3 DNA sequence: TGCAGTGCTAATGAGTTGGGCAATGAGCAGTTCTTC.

The chain employs TRBV6-5 and TRBJ2-7; D is unclear. V lost 5 bases, J lost 0 bases, and 8 bases lay in between. CDR1 MNHEY and CDR2 SVGAGI come from the germline V gene. The CDR3 is 13 amino acids. The CDR3 reads CASSTRHSYEQYF. CDR3 nucleotide sequence: TGTGCCAGCAGTACCCGACACTCCTACGAGCAGTACTTC.

The J gene is TRBJ1-5, the V gene TRBV20-1; D remains unclear. Germline CDR1 and CDR2: DFQATT and SNEGSKA (reference sequence). V lost 6 bases and J 11 bases, leaving 14 bases between the germline ends. The CDR3 spans 11 residues. The CDR3 nucleotides are TGCAGTGCCCAAAGGCGTGAAGCCCAGCATTTT. Protein sequence: CSAQRREAQHF.

The gene calls are TRBV9 and TRBJ2-1, with 7 positions matching TRBD1. The CDR3 is 14 amino acids. V was pared by 0 bases and J by 9 bases, with 6 bases of the junction left unmatched. Looked up from germline, CDR1 is SGDLS and CDR2 is YYNGEE. This CDR3 is CASSVDLGGGEQFF. The CDR3 region has the DNA TGTGCCAGCAGCGTAGATTTAGGGGGCGGTGAGCAGTTCTTC.

The V and J genes are TRBV7-8 and TRBJ1-5; TRBD1 might be the D (6 bases). The V end was cut by 5 bases, the J end by 2 bases, with 13 bases between. The CDR3 runs to 15 residues. Germline lookup yields CDR1 SGHVS and CDR2 FQNEAQ. CDR3 protein: CASSLGGSGNQPQHF. The CDR3 DNA reads as TGTGCCAGCAGCCTAGGGGGGTCAGGCAATCAGCCCCAGCATTTT. Full variable domain (rest looked up from reference TRBV7-8 and TRBJ1-5): GAGVSQSPRYKVAKRGQDVALRCDPISGHVSLFWYQQALGQGPEFLTYFQNEAQLDKSGLPSDRFFAERPEGSVSTLKIQRTQQEDSAVYLCASSLGGSGNQPQHFGDGTRLSIL.